Shown below are 19 T cell receptor beta chains from a single sample sequenced in a study of CXCR3-negative and CXCR3-positive naive CD8 T cells. The TRB libraries of cDNA were built by UMI-labeled 5' RACE. From its re-call of the 5' RACE reads, TCRdb lists each CDR3 protein once, without DNA. Its table lists 100,000 to 150,000 distinct CDR3 sequences. The specimen sequenced was naive CXCR3- CD8+ T cells from blood. The sample's subset: CD45RO-CCR7+CD27+CD95- naive CD8+ T cells lacking CXCR3 (TNR3-). These TCRs come from a human donor in good health. Some clones in this sample may be carry-over from other donors' samples.

The rearrangement joins TRBV12-3 or TRBV12-4 to TRBJ1-5; TCRdb indicates TRBD1, and absent DNA this call remains unverified. The CDR3 runs to 19 residues. This CDR3 is CASSLGHRQGIYSNQPQHF.

The chain is built from TRBV5-1 and TRBJ2-5; TCRdb designates TRBD2, a call that cannot be tested without DNA. Germline V gene sequence: CDR1 SGHRS, CDR2 YFSETQ. This CDR3 is built from 16 residues. The CDR3 sequence: CASSLEGLAIEETQYF.

V and J are TRBV7-8 and TRBJ2-1; TCRdb indicates TRBD2, and absent DNA this call remains unverified. The CDR3 has 16 residues. The germline CDR1 and CDR2 sequences are SGHVS and FQNEAQ. CDR3 residues: CASSTGLAGGYNEQFF.

The rearrangement links TRBV7-9 to TRBJ2-2; checking the TCRdb D call of TRBD2 is not possible without DNA. Germline V gene sequence: CDR1 SEHNR, CDR2 FQNEAQ (reference sequence). The CDR3 runs 16 residues. This CDR3 reads CASSHQPGLGTGELFF.

The CDR3 region is CAGATDFRETQYF. The chain carries TRBV10-3 and TRBJ2-5; TCRdb reports TRBD1, a call that lacks DNA to check it against. The CDR3 is 13 amino acids. Germline CDR1 reads ENHRY; CDR2 reads SYGVKD.

The rearrangement joins TRBV29-1 to TRBJ2-1. Germline CDR1 and CDR2: SQVTM and ANQGSEA. CDR3 size: 12 residues. Here the CDR3 reads CSGKDYYNEQFF.

V gene TRBV4-2 combines with J gene TRBJ2-7; TCRdb's D call of TRBD1 is untestable without DNA. Germline values: CDR1 LGHNA, CDR2 YNFKEQ. The CDR3 has 17 residues. This CDR3 is CASSPGQARGSSYEQYF.

This sequence joins TRBV30 and TRBJ1-1; TCRdb's D gene call, TRBD1, goes unchecked for lack of DNA. Germline values: CDR1 GTSNPN, CDR2 SVGIG (reference sequence). CDR3 length: 14 residues. CDR3 sequence reads: CAWEGWSKGPEAFF.

This sequence joins TRBV6-2 or TRBV6-3 and TRBJ2-7; the D call of TRBD1 rests on TCRdb alone, since no DNA is present to check it. This CDR3 has 13 amino acids. Germline CDR1 MNHEY, CDR2 SVGEGT. The CDR3 loop reads CASSVGQFYEQYF.

The chain carries TRBV28 and TRBJ2-7; lacking DNA, the TRBD1 call made by TCRdb goes unchecked. The CDR3 consists of 14 residues. CDR1 is MDHEN, CDR2 SYDVKM, per germline. The CDR3: CASSLFQGVNEQYF.

The chain is built from TRBV11-2 and TRBJ2-1; TCRdb lists TRBD1, though no DNA is available to test this call. Germline V gene sequence: CDR1 SGHAT, CDR2 FQNNGV. This CDR3 region has 15 residues. This CDR3 reads CASSLVGVGANEQFF. Using reference TRBV11-2 and TRBJ2-1 for the parts outside the CDR3, the full variable domain is EAGVAQSPRYKIIEKRQSVAFWCNPISGHATLYWYQQILGQGPKLLIQFQNNGVVDDSQLPKDRFSAERLKGVDSTLKIQPAKLEDSAVYLCASSLVGVGANEQFFGPGTRLTVL.

V gene TRBV20-1 combines with J gene TRBJ2-7. Germline V gene lookup returns CDR1 DFQATT and CDR2 SNEGSKA (reference sequence). The CDR3 spans 11 residues. The CDR3 sequence is CSVFWGPEQYF.

The V and J genes are TRBV7-9 and TRBJ2-3. The CDR3 totals 13 residues. CDR1 is SEHNR, CDR2 FQNEAQ, per germline (reference sequence). The CDR3 here is CASSHWDTDTQYF.

The V gene is TRBV18, the J gene TRBJ2-3; TCRdb's assignment of TRBD1 cannot be checked, as there is no DNA. Germline V gives CDR1 KGHSH, CDR2 LQKENI. The CDR3 runs to 15 residues. CDR3 sequence reads: CASSPRDGHTDTQYF.

This chain joins TRBV10-3 and TRBJ2-5. This CDR3 has 16 residues. CDR1 is ENHRY and CDR2 is SYGVKD in the germline V gene. The CDR3 loop is CAISEGRGKGPETQYF.

The V gene is TRBV5-1, the J gene TRBJ2-7; the D call of TRBD1 rests on TCRdb alone, since no DNA is present to check it. This CDR3 comprises 13 residues. The V gene's germline CDR1 is SGHRS and CDR2 YFSETQ. The CDR3: CASSLGQGIEQYF.

The chain couples TRBV20-1 to TRBJ2-7; checking the TCRdb D call of TRBD1 is not possible without DNA. Germline loops: CDR1 DFQATT, CDR2 SNEGSKA (reference sequence). This CDR3 contains 14 residues. CDR3 amino acids: CSAEDRDGPYEQYF.

The chain combines TRBV12-2 with TRBJ2-2; TCRdb gives TRBD1 as the D gene, but with no DNA this cannot be confirmed. TRBV12-2 is shown as a pseudogene. This CDR3 is built from 15 residues. This CDR3 is CASRPRDKNTGELFF.

The chain carries TRBV29-1 and TRBJ2-2; TCRdb returns TRBD2, unconfirmable since there is no DNA. There are 12 residues in the CDR3. CDR1 is SQVTM, CDR2 ANQGSEA, per germline. The CDR3 sequence is CSVRLAAGELFF.